This TCR beta chain was sequenced in a study of chemoradiotherapy in HPV16-positive cancers. This clone was seen a few times. Its antigen remains unidentified. Whole-study results and caveats: Candidate HPV-specific clones and E7-related TCR motifs grew in tumor during treatment. Functional assays defining HPV-specific T cells used only a couple of HPV16-positive patients.

Measured with immunoSEQ multiplex PCR; TCRdb has only the in-frame clones, and not every one. The data hold around 25,000 clones, with roughly nine tenths observed a single time. This specimen was blood, taken from a patient who underwent chemoradiotherapy. The sequence was collected from a human donor with HPV-associated anogenital cancer.

The CDR3 loop reads CASSLEVRGNTGELFF. CDR3 nucleotide sequence: TGTGCCAGCAGCTTGGAGGTCAGGGGTAACACCGGGGAGCTGTTTTTT. The rearrangement links TRBV5-6 to TRBJ2-2, with D perhaps matching TRBD1 (6 bases). Trimming pared 0 bases from V and 2 bases from J, leaving 11 bases between. This CDR3 spans 16 amino acids. Germline V gene sequence: CDR1 SGHDT, CDR2 YYEEEE.